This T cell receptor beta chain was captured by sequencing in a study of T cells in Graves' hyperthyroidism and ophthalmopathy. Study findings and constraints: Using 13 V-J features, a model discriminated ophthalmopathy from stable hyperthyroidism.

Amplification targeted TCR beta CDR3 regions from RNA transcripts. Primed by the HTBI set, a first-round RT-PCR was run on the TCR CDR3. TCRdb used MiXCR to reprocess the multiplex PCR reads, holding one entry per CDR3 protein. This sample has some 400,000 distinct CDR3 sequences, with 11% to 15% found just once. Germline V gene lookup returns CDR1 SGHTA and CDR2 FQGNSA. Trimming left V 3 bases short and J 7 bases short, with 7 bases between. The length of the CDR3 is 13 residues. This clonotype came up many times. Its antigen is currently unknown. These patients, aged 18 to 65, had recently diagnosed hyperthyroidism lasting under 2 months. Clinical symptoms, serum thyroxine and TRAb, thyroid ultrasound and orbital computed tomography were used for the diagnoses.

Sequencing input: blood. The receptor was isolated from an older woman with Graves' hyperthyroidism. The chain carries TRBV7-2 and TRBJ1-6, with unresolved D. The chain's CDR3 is CASSFDRNSPLHF. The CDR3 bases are TGTGCCAGCAGCTTTGACCGCAATTCACCCCTCCACTTT.